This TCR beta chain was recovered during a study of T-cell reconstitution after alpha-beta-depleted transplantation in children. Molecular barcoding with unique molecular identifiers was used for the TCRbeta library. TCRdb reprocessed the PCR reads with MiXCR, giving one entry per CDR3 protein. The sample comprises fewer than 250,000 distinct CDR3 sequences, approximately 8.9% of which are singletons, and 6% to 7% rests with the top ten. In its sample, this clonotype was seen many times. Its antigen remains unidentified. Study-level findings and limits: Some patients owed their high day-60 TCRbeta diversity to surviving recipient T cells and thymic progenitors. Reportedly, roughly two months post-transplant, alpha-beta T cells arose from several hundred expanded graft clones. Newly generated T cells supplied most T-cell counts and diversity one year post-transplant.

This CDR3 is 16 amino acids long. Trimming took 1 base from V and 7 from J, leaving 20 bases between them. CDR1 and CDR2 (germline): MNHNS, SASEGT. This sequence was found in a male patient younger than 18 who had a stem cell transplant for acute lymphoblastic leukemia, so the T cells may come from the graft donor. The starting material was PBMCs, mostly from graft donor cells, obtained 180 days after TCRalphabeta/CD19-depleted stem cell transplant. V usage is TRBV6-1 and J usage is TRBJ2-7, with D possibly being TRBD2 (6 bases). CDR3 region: CASSEVIGLTRGEQYF. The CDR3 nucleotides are TGTGCCAGCAGTGAAGTGATCGGACTAACCCGCGGGGAGCAGTACTTC.